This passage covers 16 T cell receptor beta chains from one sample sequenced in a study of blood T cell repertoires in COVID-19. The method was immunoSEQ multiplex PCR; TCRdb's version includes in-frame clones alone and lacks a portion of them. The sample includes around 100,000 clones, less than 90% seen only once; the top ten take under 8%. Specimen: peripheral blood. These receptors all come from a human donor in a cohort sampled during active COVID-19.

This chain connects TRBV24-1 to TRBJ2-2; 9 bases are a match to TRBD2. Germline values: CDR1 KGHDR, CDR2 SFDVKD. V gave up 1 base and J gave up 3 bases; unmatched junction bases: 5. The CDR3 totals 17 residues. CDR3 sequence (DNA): TGTGCCACCAGTGATTTCAGAGCGGGAGGCCACACCGGGGAGCTGTTTTTT. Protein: CATSDFRAGGHTGELFF.

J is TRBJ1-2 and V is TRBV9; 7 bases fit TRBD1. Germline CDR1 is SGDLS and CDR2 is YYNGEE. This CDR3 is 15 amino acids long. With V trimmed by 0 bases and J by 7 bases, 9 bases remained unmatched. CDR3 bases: TGTGCCAGCAGCGTAGGGACAGGTTTGAGCTCTGGCTACACCTTC. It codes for CASSVGTGLSSGYTF.

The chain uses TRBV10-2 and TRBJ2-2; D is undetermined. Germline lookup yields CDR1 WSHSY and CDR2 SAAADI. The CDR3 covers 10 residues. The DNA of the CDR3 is TGCGGGAGAAGCGTCGGGGAGCTGTTTTTT. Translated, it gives CGRSVGELFF.

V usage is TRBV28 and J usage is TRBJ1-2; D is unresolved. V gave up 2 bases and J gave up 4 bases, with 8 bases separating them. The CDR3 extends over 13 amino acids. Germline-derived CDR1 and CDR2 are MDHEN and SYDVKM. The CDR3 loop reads CASSLRAGYGYTF. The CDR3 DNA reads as TGTGCCAGCAGTTTAAGGGCGGGCTATGGCTACACCTTC.

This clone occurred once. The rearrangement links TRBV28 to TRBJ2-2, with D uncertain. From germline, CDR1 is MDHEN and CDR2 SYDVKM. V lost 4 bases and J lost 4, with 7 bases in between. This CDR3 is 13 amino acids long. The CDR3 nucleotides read TGTGCCAGCAGTTCCCCCAGCACCGGGGAGCTGTTTTTT. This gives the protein CASSSPSTGELFF.

The chain's CDR3 is CASSITGGTGELFF. DNA for the CDR3: TGTGCCAGCAGTATCACAGGGGGCACCGGGGAGCTGTTTTTT. The rearrangement links TRBV9 to TRBJ2-2; 8 bases line up with TRBD1. V lost 5 bases and J lost 4; bases outside the gene matches: 4. The CDR3 runs 14 residues. Germline V gene data show CDR1 as SGDLS and CDR2 as YYNGEE.

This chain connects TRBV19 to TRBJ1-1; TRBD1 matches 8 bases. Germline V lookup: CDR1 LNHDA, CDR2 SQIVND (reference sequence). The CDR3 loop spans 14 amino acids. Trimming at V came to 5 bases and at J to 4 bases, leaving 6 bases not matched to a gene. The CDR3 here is CASSPRTGPTEAFF. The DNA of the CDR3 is TGTGCCAGTAGTCCCCGGACAGGGCCCACTGAAGCTTTCTTT.

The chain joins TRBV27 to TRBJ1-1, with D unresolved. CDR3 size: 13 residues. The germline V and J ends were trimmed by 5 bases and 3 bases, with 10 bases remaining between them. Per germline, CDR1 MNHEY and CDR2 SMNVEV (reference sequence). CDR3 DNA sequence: TGTGCCAGCAGTCTCCATGAGGACACTGAAGCTTTCTTT. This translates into CASSLHEDTEAFF.

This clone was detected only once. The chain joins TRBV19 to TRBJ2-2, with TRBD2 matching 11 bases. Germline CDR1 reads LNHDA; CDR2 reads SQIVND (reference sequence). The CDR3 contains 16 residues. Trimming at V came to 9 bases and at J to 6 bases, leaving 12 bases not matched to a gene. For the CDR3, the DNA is TGTGCCAGCCTAAGAGGAACTAGCGGGAGTCCCGGGGAGCTGTTTTTT. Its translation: CASLRGTSGSPGELFF.

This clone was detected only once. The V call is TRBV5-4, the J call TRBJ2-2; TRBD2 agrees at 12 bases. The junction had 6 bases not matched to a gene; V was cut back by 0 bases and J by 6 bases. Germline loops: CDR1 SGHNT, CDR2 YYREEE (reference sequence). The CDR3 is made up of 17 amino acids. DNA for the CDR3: TGTGCCAGCAGCTTGGCCTCGCGACTAGCGGGGGCCGGGGAGCTGTTTTTT. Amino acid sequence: CASSLASRLAGAGELFF. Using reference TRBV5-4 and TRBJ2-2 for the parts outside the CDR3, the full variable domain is ETGVTQSPTHLIKTRGQQVTLRCSSQSGHNTVSWYQQALGQGPQFIFQYYREEENGRGNFPPRFSGLQFPNYSSELNVNALELDDSALYLCASSLASRLAGAGELFFGEGSRLTVL.

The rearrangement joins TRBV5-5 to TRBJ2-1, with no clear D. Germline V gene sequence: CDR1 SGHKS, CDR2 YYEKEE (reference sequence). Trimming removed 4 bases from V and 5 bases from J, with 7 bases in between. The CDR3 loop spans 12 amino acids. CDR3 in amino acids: CASSLLHNEQFF. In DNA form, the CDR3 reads TGTGCCAGCAGCCTGCTACACAATGAGCAGTTCTTC.

Written as DNA, the CDR3 is TGTGCCAGCAGTTACGCCCCGGGTACGAACACTGAAGCTTTCTTT. It translates to CASSYAPGTNTEAFF. This chain connects TRBV6-5 to TRBJ1-1; the D is unclear. The V and J ends lost 2 bases and 1 base respectively, with 11 bases between them. The CDR3 extends over 15 amino acids. CDR1 is MNHEY and CDR2 is SVGAGI in the germline V gene.

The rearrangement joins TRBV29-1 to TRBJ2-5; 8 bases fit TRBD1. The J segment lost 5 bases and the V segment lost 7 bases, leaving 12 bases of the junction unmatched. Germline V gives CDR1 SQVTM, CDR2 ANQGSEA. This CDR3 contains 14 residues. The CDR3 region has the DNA TGCAGCGCGATGCTGGACAGGGTGTATGAGACCCAGTACTTC. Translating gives CSAMLDRVYETQYF.

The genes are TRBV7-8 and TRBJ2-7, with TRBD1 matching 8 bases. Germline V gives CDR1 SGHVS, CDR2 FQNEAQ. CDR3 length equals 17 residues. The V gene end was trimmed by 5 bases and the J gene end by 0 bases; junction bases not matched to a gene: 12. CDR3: CASSRRFRGQGSYEQYF. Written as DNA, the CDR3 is TGTGCCAGCAGCCGAAGGTTTAGAGGACAGGGCTCCTACGAGCAGTACTTC. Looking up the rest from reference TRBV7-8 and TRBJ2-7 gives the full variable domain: GAGVSQSPRYKVAKRGQDVALRCDPISGHVSLFWYQQALGQGPEFLTYFQNEAQLDKSGLPSDRFFAERPEGSVSTLKIQRTQQEDSAVYLCASSRRFRGQGSYEQYFGPGTRLTVT.

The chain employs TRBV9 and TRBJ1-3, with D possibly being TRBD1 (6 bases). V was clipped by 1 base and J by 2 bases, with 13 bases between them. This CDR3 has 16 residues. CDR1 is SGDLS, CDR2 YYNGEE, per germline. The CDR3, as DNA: TGTGCCAGCAGCGTATACCCAGGGGCAGCTGGAAACACCATATATTTT. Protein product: CASSVYPGAAGNTIYF.

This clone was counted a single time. CDR3: CASSNQKETGVEQYF. The CDR3 DNA reads TGTGCCAGCAGCAACCAAAAGGAGACAGGGGTTGAGCAGTACTTC. J is TRBJ2-7 and V is TRBV7-9; 8 bases map to TRBD1. The CDR3 has 15 amino acids. From germline, CDR1 is SEHNR and CDR2 FQNEAQ (reference sequence). V lost 5 bases to trimming and J lost 7 bases; unmatched junction nucleotides: 13.